This T cell receptor beta chain was identified in a study of T cells after yellow fever vaccination. With 5 bases removed from V and 2 bases from J, the gap between germline ends came to 17 bases. The germline V gene encodes CDR1 SGHRS and CDR2 YFSETQ. CDR3 length: 15 residues. TCRdb used MiXCR to reprocess the 5' RACE reads, holding one entry per CDR3 protein. The sample has a few hundred thousand distinct CDR3 sequences, roughly 6.2% seen once. The sample holds many counts of this clonotype. The sequencing here drew on PBMCs, taken 5 days after the yellow fever booster vaccination. The chain uses TRBV5-1 and TRBJ2-7; the D gene could be TRBD1 or TRBD2 (5 bases each). The TCR comes from a man aged 25 to 45 who received the YFV17D yellow fever vaccine. CDR3 coding DNA: TGCGCCAGCAGTTCTGATCCGGGACGCACCTACGAGCAGTACTTC. Translation: CASSSDPGRTYEQYF.